The rows below give T cell receptor beta chains drawn from one sample of a study of human T cells and chemical hapten exposure. TCRdb itself ran the RACE reads through MiXCR, one entry per CDR3 protein. The table includes over 95,000 distinct CDR3 sequences, about an eighth detected once. The sequencing here drew on whole blood, taken in connection with sensitization to the hapten diphenylcyclopropenone (DPC). These receptors were taken from a middle-aged woman with alopecia areata. Some clones in this sample may be carry-over from other donors' samples. CDR3s include the opening cysteine and the closing phenylalanine or tryptophan. The D gene is left open where the match is weak. Not all rows give a size; the values are once, few, many and, for expanded clones, a class.

cdr3_length	clone_size	j_call	v_call	d_call	cdr3_aa	cdr3_nt
13	few	TRBJ2-2	TRBV29-1	.	CSVCQGDTGELFF	TGCAGCGTATGTCAGGGCGACACCGGGGAGCTGTTTTTT
14	many	TRBJ1-3	TRBV18	TRBD1	CASSPDRSGNTIYF	TGTGCCAGCTCACCGGACAGGTCTGGAAACACCATATATTTT
14	many	TRBJ2-5	TRBV5-1	.	CASSRAQEGETQYF	TGCGCCAGCAGCCGCGCCCAGGAGGGAGAGACCCAGTACTTC
15	.	TRBJ2-6	TRBV20-1	.	CSARGGFGGANVLTF	TGCAGTGCTAGAGGGGGTTTTGGTGGGGCCAACGTCCTGACTTTC
13	few	TRBJ1-5	TRBV19	.	CASNDARNQPQHF	TGTGCCAGCAACGACGCGCGCAATCAGCCCCAGCATTTT
12	.	TRBJ2-1	TRBV6-2/TRBV6-3	.	CASRSGGREQFF	TGTGCCAGCAGGTCCGGGGGGCGTGAGCAGTTCTTC
14	.	TRBJ2-5	TRBV12-3/TRBV12-4	TRBD2	CASDREGLRKTQYF	TGTGCCAGCGATAGGGAGGGGTTGAGGAAGACCCAGTACTTC
15	few	TRBJ1-1	TRBV6-6	.	CASSYGTLRDTEAFF	TGTGCCAGCAGTTACGGGACACTTCGAGACACTGAAGCTTTCTTT
12	.	TRBJ1-2	TRBV28	.	CASSLWFYGYTF	TGTGCCAGCAGTTTATGGTTTTATGGCTACACCTTC
12	few	TRBJ2-2	TRBV10-3	.	CAISGTSRELFF	TGTGCCATCAGTGGTACCTCCAGGGAGCTGTTTTTT
15	few	TRBJ1-6	TRBV7-9	.	CASSLSLSYNSPLHF	TGTGCCAGCAGCTTATCTCTATCTTATAATTCACCCCTCCACTTT
15	.	TRBJ2-7	TRBV3-1	TRBD2	CASSPGGGRADEQYF	TGTGCCAGCAGCCCGGGAGGAGGGAGGGCCGACGAGCAGTACTTC
15	.	TRBJ2-7	TRBV7-8	TRBD1	CASSLRQGGAYEQYF	TGTGCCAGCAGCTTAAGACAGGGTGGGGCCTACGAGCAGTACTTC
16	.	TRBJ2-1	TRBV9	.	CASNDPSGPLRNEQFF	TGTGCCAGCAACGACCCTTCGGGCCCCCTACGCAATGAGCAGTTCTTC
12	.	TRBJ1-5	TRBV13	.	CASSLGRGPQHF	TGTGCCAGCAGCTTAGGCCGGGGGCCCCAGCATTTT
16	few	TRBJ1-4	TRBV28	.	CASSLAGVGLGEKLFF	TGTGCCAGCAGTTTAGCCGGGGTCGGGCTAGGTGAAAAACTGTTTTTT
14	.	TRBJ1-5	TRBV27	.	CASRRLNSNQPQHF	TGTGCCAGCAGACGGCTGAATAGCAATCAGCCCCAGCATTTT
15	.	TRBJ1-1	TRBV6-1	.	CAGRTRDMSNTEAFF	TGTGCCGGGCGAACCAGGGACATGAGTAACACTGAAGCTTTCTTT
14	.	TRBJ1-5	TRBV19	.	CASSAGWGNQPQHF	TGTGCCAGTAGTGCCGGATGGGGGAATCAGCCCCAACATTTT
16	few	TRBJ2-1	TRBV7-9	.	CASSLDQGHSYNEQFF	TGTGCCAGCAGCTTAGATCAGGGCCACTCCTACAATGAGCAGTTCTTC
12	.	TRBJ1-1	TRBV20-1	.	CSARGSGAEAFF	TGCAGTGCTAGAGGGTCTGGGGCTGAAGCTTTCTTT
11	.	TRBJ1-1	TRBV25-1	TRBD1	CASNQGAEAFF	TGTGCCAGCAATCAGGGGGCTGAAGCTTTCTTT
14	few	TRBJ1-1	TRBV7-9	.	CASSSGGRYTEAFF	TGTGCCAGCAGCTCGGGGGGCAGGTACACTGAAGCTTTCTTT
14	.	TRBJ2-5	TRBV9	TRBD1	CASSLGQDLTAQYF	TGTGCCAGCAGCCTGGGACAGGACCTCACGGCCCAGTACTTC
15	many	TRBJ2-1	TRBV7-3	TRBD2	CASSATSGTYNEQFF	TGTGCCAGCAGCGCCACTAGCGGGACCTACAATGAGCAGTTCTTC
15	.	TRBJ2-3	TRBV23-1	.	CASPSGRRPCGTQYF	TGCGCCAGCCCTTCTGGGCGGCGGCCTTGTGGTACGCAGTATTTT
12	.	TRBJ2-7	TRBV28	TRBD2	CASKLADYEQYF	TGTGCCAGCAAGCTAGCGGATTACGAGCAGTACTTC
15	few	TRBJ2-7	TRBV20-1	.	CSARGGPLVVVEQYF	TGCAGTGCTAGGGGCGGGCCCCTCGTCGTGGTCGAGCAGTACTTC
14	many	TRBJ2-3	TRBV28	.	CASRWGGGTDTQYF	TGTGCCAGCAGGTGGGGCGGAGGCACAGATACGCAGTATTTT
14	.	TRBJ2-5	TRBV6-1	TRBD2	CASSEWRERETQYF	TGTGCCAGCAGTGAGTGGCGGGAGAGGGAGACCCAGTACTTC
13	.	TRBJ1-4	TRBV10-3	.	CVTTSTTNEKLFF	TGTGTCACCACCAGCACAACTAATGAAAAACTGTTTTTT
13	.	TRBJ2-1	TRBV20-1	.	CSASDSGSSEQFF	TGCAGTGCTAGTGATTCGGGGAGTAGTGAGCAGTTCTTC
15	many	TRBJ2-7	TRBV7-3	TRBD1	CASSPTGQRSYEQYF	TGTGCCAGCAGCCCCACGGGACAGCGCTCCTACGAGCAGTACTTC
13	.	TRBJ2-5	TRBV29-1	TRBD2	CSVVSGSQETQYF	TGCAGCGTCGTTAGCGGGAGCCAAGAGACCCAGTACTTC
17	.	TRBJ1-5	TRBV6-2/TRBV6-3	TRBD1	CASRPDRGSYSNQPQHF	TGTGCCAGCAGACCGGACAGGGGCTCCTATAGCAATCAGCCCCAGCATTTT
15	many	TRBJ1-5	TRBV6-1	.	CATQDTPYSNQPQHF	TGTGCCACCCAAGACACCCCCTATAGCAATCAGCCCCAGCATTTT
14	few	TRBJ1-4	TRBV5-1	TRBD1	CASSLRQGGEKLFF	TGCGCCAGCAGCTTGCGACAGGGCGGAGAAAAACTGTTTTTT
17	.	TRBJ2-1	TRBV27	.	CASSLRYSGVSYNEQFF	TGTGCCAGCAGTTTACGCTATTCGGGAGTCTCCTACAATGAGCAGTTCTTC
15	few	TRBJ2-7	TRBV7-2	.	CASSLGQGRAYEQYF	TGTGCCAGCAGCTTAGGCCAGGGGAGGGCCTACGAGCAGTACTTC
13	.	TRBJ1-2	TRBV29-1	TRBD1	CSVGTGESYGYTF	TGCAGCGTTGGGACAGGGGAATCCTATGGCTACACCTTC
16	many	TRBJ2-2	TRBV7-3	TRBD1	CASSHKGQGSPGELFF	TGTGCCAGCAGCCACAAGGGACAGGGGAGCCCCGGGGAGCTGTTTTTT
14	.	TRBJ2-5	TRBV9	TRBD1	CASSVEGAWETQYF	TGTGCCAGCAGCGTTGAGGGGGCGTGGGAGACCCAGTACTTC
16	.	TRBJ2-3	TRBV5-4	.	CASSGGVGRPTDTQYF	TGTGCCAGCAGCGGGGGAGTGGGTAGGCCCACAGATACGCAGTATTTT
15	.	TRBJ2-5	TRBV5-1	.	CASSPTGSAQETQYF	TGCGCCAGCAGCCCCACGGGATCTGCCCAAGAGACCCAGTACTTC
18	many	TRBJ2-6	TRBV6-1	.	CASSEVTGLYSGANVLTF	TGTGCCAGCAGTGAAGTCACAGGGCTATACTCTGGGGCCAACGTCCTGACTTTC
13	.	TRBJ2-1	TRBV3-1	.	CASSQAGDNEQFF	TGTGCCAGCAGCCAAGCGGGGGACAATGAGCAGTTCTTC
12	many	TRBJ1-2	TRBV11-2	.	CASSLEAYGYTF	TGTGCCAGCAGCTTAGAGGCCTATGGCTACACCTTC
13	many	TRBJ1-2	TRBV20-1	.	CSAPDRVVYGYTF	TGCAGTGCTCCCGACAGAGTAGTCTATGGCTACACCTTC
14	few	TRBJ1-2	TRBV29-1	.	CSGGAPQANYGYTF	TGCAGCGGCGGGGCTCCTCAAGCTAACTATGGCTACACCTTC
15	.	TRBJ2-1	TRBV4-2	.	CASRRDQSSYNEQFF	TGTGCCAGCAGACGGGACCAGAGCTCCTACAATGAGCAGTTCTTC
14	few	TRBJ2-1	TRBV20-1	TRBD2	CSASPASGYKGQFF	TGCAGTGCTTCTCCGGCTAGCGGGTACAAGGGGCAGTTCTTC